The TCR beta chain under discussion was sequenced for a study of response to subunit inactivated influenza vaccine. The study's findings and limits: Authors suggested each seasonal flu vaccination may recruit only limited numbers of new T cells.

TCRdb recomputed calls from the RT-PCR reads with MiXCR, one row per CDR3 protein. The sample shows about 520,000 distinct CDR3 sequences, about 25% of them seen only once. Germline V gives CDR1 LGHNA, CDR2 YNFKEQ. The CDR3 extends over 13 amino acids. The ends were cut back, 5 bases at V and 3 bases at J, with 11 bases in the middle. This clonotype was counted between two and nine times. The target antigen is unknown. The chain recombines TRBV4-2 with TRBJ2-7; D gene ambiguous. The sequence derives from a man aged 50 to 59 who received an inactivated influenza vaccine. The material was CD4+ T cells sorted from PBMCs, obtained 5 to 6 days after vaccination. CDR3 sequence reads: CASSTTSGYEQYF. The CDR3 DNA reads as TGTGCCAGCAGCACCACCTCAGGCTACGAGCAGTACTTC.